This is a list of T cell receptor beta chains from one sample in a study of cytomegalovirus exposure and HLA in healthy donors. This table comes from immunoSEQ multiplex PCR, and its TCRdb copy is limited to in-frame clones, with some not included. The data hold about 43,000 clones, with 60% to 80% observed a single time. Source material: PBMCs. The receptors stem from a man in his thirties or forties in good health and CMV-seronegative. The CDR3 runs from the conserved cysteine through the conserved F or W. A D gene is named only where the DNA matches it firmly. Clone size is stated in some rows and not others, as once, few, many or a class when expanded.

J gene: TRBJ2-1
V gene: TRBV7-8
clone size: .
D gene: TRBD2
CDR3 DNA: TGTGCCAGCAGCCAAAGCGGGAGGGCCGTTCGGGAGCAGTTCTTC
CDR3 protein: CASSQSGRAVREQFF

J gene: TRBJ1-2
V gene: TRBV18
clone size: .
D gene: TRBD1
CDR3 DNA: TGTGCCAGCTCCCAAGGACAGGAAGTATTGGGTGGCTACACCTTC
CDR3 protein: CASSQGQEVLGGYTF

J gene: TRBJ2-7
V gene: TRBV4-1
clone size: .
D gene: TRBD2
CDR3 DNA: TGCGCCAGCAGCCAAGGAAACAGACGCGGGAGGGAAGCCTACGAGCAGTACTTC
CDR3 protein: CASSQGNRRGREAYEQYF

J gene: TRBJ1-5
V gene: TRBV27
clone size: .
D gene: .
CDR3 DNA: TGTGCCAGCAGATCCACAGGGAGTTTTGATCAGCCCCAGCATTTT
CDR3 protein: CASRSTGSFDQPQHF

J gene: TRBJ1-6
V gene: TRBV4-3
clone size: .
D gene: .
CDR3 DNA: TGCGCCAGCAGCCAAGTGAGAAATACCAATAATTCACCCCTCCACTTT
CDR3 protein: CASSQVRNTNNSPLHF

J gene: TRBJ1-4
V gene: TRBV6-5
clone size: .
D gene: .
CDR3 DNA: TGTGCCAGCAGTTACGGGGGCAGCAACGAAAAACTGTTTTTT
CDR3 protein: CASSYGGSNEKLFF

J gene: TRBJ1-4
V gene: TRBV28
clone size: .
D gene: .
CDR3 DNA: TGTGCCAGCAGTTCCCGGGACTGGAATGAAAAACTGTTTTTT
CDR3 protein: CASSSRDWNEKLFF

J gene: TRBJ1-1
V gene: TRBV9
clone size: few
D gene: TRBD1
CDR3 DNA: TGTGCCAGCAGCCCACCAGGACAGGGGAAGAACACTGAAGCTTTCTTT
CDR3 protein: CASSPPGQGKNTEAFF

J gene: TRBJ2-7
V gene: TRBV4-2
clone size: .
D gene: TRBD2
CDR3 DNA: TGTGCCAGCAGCCAAGCTAGCGGGCCCTACGAGCAGTACTTC
CDR3 protein: CASSQASGPYEQYF

J gene: TRBJ2-2
V gene: TRBV27
clone size: .
D gene: TRBD2
CDR3 DNA: TGTGCCAGCAGTTTATCATGGGGGGGCGGGGAGCTGTTTTTT
CDR3 protein: CASSLSWGGGELFF

J gene: TRBJ1-5
V gene: TRBV7-2
clone size: .
D gene: .
CDR3 DNA: TGTGCCAGCAGCCCATATCCCGGGACACTTAGCAATCAGCCCCAGCATTTT
CDR3 protein: CASSPYPGTLSNQPQHF

J gene: TRBJ2-1
V gene: TRBV19
clone size: .
D gene: TRBD2
CDR3 DNA: TGTGCCAGTAGTACGGGACTAGATGTAGGGAAGCAGTTCTTC
CDR3 protein: CASSTGLDVGKQFF

J gene: TRBJ1-3
V gene: TRBV19
clone size: .
D gene: .
CDR3 DNA: TGTGCCAGTAGTCCCTCCGGGGGTCGCGGAAACACCATATATTTT
CDR3 protein: CASSPSGGRGNTIYF

J gene: TRBJ2-7
V gene: TRBV4-1
clone size: once
D gene: TRBD1
CDR3 DNA: TGCGCCAGCAGCCAAGATTTTGCGGGACAGGGGAACCACGAGCAGTACTTC
CDR3 protein: CASSQDFAGQGNHEQYF

J gene: TRBJ2-1
V gene: TRBV20-1
clone size: .
D gene: .
CDR3 DNA: TGCAGTGCTAAATTAAACAATGAGCAGTTCTTC
CDR3 protein: CSAKLNNEQFF

J gene: TRBJ2-5
V gene: TRBV4-1
clone size: .
D gene: .
CDR3 DNA: TGCGCCAGCAGCCAAGATACAGGGGCGGGGGAGACCCAGTACTTC
CDR3 protein: CASSQDTGAGETQYF

J gene: TRBJ2-2
V gene: TRBV7-6
clone size: .
D gene: TRBD2
CDR3 DNA: TGTGCCAGCAGCTACCGCAGCCCAACTGCAGCGGGAGGGTCCGGGGAGCTGTTTTTT
CDR3 protein: CASSYRSPTAAGGSGELFF

J gene: TRBJ2-5
V gene: TRBV27
clone size: .
D gene: .
CDR3 DNA: TGTGCCAGCAGTTGGTCAGGGGGCGCGGGGGCGGAGACCCAGTACTTC
CDR3 protein: CASSWSGGAGAETQYF

J gene: TRBJ2-5
V gene: TRBV2
clone size: .
D gene: .
CDR3 DNA: TGTGCCAGCAGTGGGCAGGGGTTCCAAGAGACCCAGTACTTC
CDR3 protein: CASSGQGFQETQYF

J gene: TRBJ1-1
V gene: TRBV10-3
clone size: once
D gene: TRBD1
CDR3 DNA: TGTGCCATCAGCGCCACGACAGGGGTGAACACTGAAGCTTTCTTT
CDR3 protein: CAISATTGVNTEAFF

J gene: TRBJ2-1
V gene: TRBV7-2
clone size: .
D gene: .
CDR3 DNA: TGTGCCAGCAGCACCTCCGGTCTAGATGAGCAGTTCTTC
CDR3 protein: CASSTSGLDEQFF

J gene: TRBJ1-5
V gene: TRBV7-9
clone size: few
D gene: .
CDR3 DNA: TGTGCCAGCACCAATGCAGGATATAGCAATCAGCCCCAGCATTTT
CDR3 protein: CASTNAGYSNQPQHF

J gene: TRBJ2-7
V gene: TRBV5-1
clone size: .
D gene: .
CDR3 DNA: TGCGCCAGCAGCACTCCGGGACAAGCTTACGAGCAGTACTTC
CDR3 protein: CASSTPGQAYEQYF

J gene: TRBJ2-7
V gene: TRBV5-4
clone size: once
D gene: .
CDR3 DNA: TGTGCCAGCAGCCCCTGGCGGGGAAGCGAGCAGTACTTC
CDR3 protein: CASSPWRGSEQYF

J gene: TRBJ1-2
V gene: TRBV9
clone size: few
D gene: TRBD1
CDR3 DNA: TGTGCCAGCAGCGTAGCTTCCGGGACAGACCTCTTTGGGAGCTACACCTTC
CDR3 protein: CASSVASGTDLFGSYTF

J gene: TRBJ2-1
V gene: TRBV2
clone size: .
D gene: .
CDR3 DNA: TGTGCCAGCAGTGAAGAAGGGGGATCGGTGGGTGAGCAGTTCTTC
CDR3 protein: CASSEEGGSVGEQFF

J gene: TRBJ2-3
V gene: TRBV7-2
clone size: .
D gene: .
CDR3 DNA: TGTGCCAGCAGCTTAGACGGGAGAGCAACAGATACGCAGTATTTT
CDR3 protein: CASSLDGRATDTQYF

J gene: TRBJ2-1
V gene: TRBV7-9
clone size: .
D gene: TRBD2
CDR3 DNA: TGTGCCAGCAGCGCGCGGACTAGTACCCACAATGAGCAGTTCTTC
CDR3 protein: CASSARTSTHNEQFF

J gene: TRBJ2-7
V gene: TRBV28
clone size: .
D gene: TRBD2
CDR3 DNA: TGTGCCAGCAGCCTATCCCCCTATTTCGGGGGAGGGTCGGGAGAGCAGTACTTC
CDR3 protein: CASSLSPYFGGGSGEQYF

J gene: TRBJ2-1
V gene: TRBV2
clone size: few
D gene: .
CDR3 DNA: TGTGCCAGCAGATCGGAGGCCTACTACAATGAGCAGTTCTTC
CDR3 protein: CASRSEAYYNEQFF

J gene: TRBJ2-3
V gene: TRBV7-8
clone size: .
D gene: TRBD2
CDR3 DNA: TGTGCCAGCAGCGTTCGGGGGGGGGAGGTCAGGGGAGATACGCAGTATTTT
CDR3 protein: CASSVRGGEVRGDTQYF

J gene: TRBJ2-1
V gene: TRBV9
clone size: .
D gene: .
CDR3 DNA: TGTGCCAGCAGCGTAGCCAGGGACATCTCCTACAATGAGCAGTTCTTC
CDR3 protein: CASSVARDISYNEQFF

J gene: TRBJ2-1
V gene: TRBV13
clone size: few
D gene: .
CDR3 DNA: TGTGCCAGCCACGCGGGACTGAGGGTATGGGAGCAGTTCTTC
CDR3 protein: CASHAGLRVWEQFF

J gene: TRBJ2-3
V gene: TRBV28
clone size: .
D gene: TRBD2
CDR3 DNA: TGTGCCAGCCTAACTAGCGGGAGAAGGACAGATACGCAGTATTTT
CDR3 protein: CASLTSGRRTDTQYF

J gene: TRBJ2-3
V gene: TRBV28
clone size: .
D gene: TRBD2
CDR3 DNA: TGTGCCAGCAGTGCAATCCTAGCGGCCACAGATACGCAGTATTTT
CDR3 protein: CASSAILAATDTQYF

J gene: TRBJ2-2
V gene: TRBV10-3
clone size: once
D gene: TRBD1
CDR3 DNA: TGTGCCATCAGTGAGTTAGGGACAGCGACTACCGGGGAGCTGTTTTTT
CDR3 protein: CAISELGTATTGELFF

J gene: TRBJ1-2
V gene: TRBV9
clone size: .
D gene: TRBD1
CDR3 DNA: TGTGCCAGCAGCACAGGGGACAGCCCCCTTTATGGCTACACCTTC
CDR3 protein: CASSTGDSPLYGYTF

J gene: TRBJ2-3
V gene: TRBV11-2
clone size: .
D gene: TRBD1
CDR3 DNA: TGTGCCAGCACGTCCGCAACAGGGGCCAGCACAGATACGCAGTATTTT
CDR3 protein: CASTSATGASTDTQYF

J gene: TRBJ1-6
V gene: TRBV18
clone size: .
D gene: .
CDR3 DNA: TGTGCCAGCTCGAACCAGGGATTTGGGGATTCACCCCTCCACTTT
CDR3 protein: CASSNQGFGDSPLHF

J gene: TRBJ2-5
V gene: TRBV7-9
clone size: few
D gene: .
CDR3 DNA: TGTGCCAGCAGAGGATCCGATACAGGGAAAGAGACCCAGTACTTC
CDR3 protein: CASRGSDTGKETQYF

J gene: TRBJ2-3
V gene: TRBV28
clone size: .
D gene: TRBD2
CDR3 DNA: TGTGCCGTTCGGGCCTCGTGGGGGCGGGGGGCAGATACGCAGTATTTT
CDR3 protein: CAVRASWGRGADTQYF

J gene: TRBJ2-1
V gene: TRBV10-3
clone size: .
D gene: TRBD2
CDR3 DNA: TGTGCCACACAGAGCGGGGAGCATTACAATGAGCAGTTCTTC
CDR3 protein: CATQSGEHYNEQFF

J gene: TRBJ1-2
V gene: TRBV25-1
clone size: .
D gene: TRBD1
CDR3 DNA: TGTGCCAGCAGTGCCCCAGGGGGAGGCTACACCTTC
CDR3 protein: CASSAPGGGYTF

J gene: TRBJ2-1
V gene: TRBV2
clone size: few
D gene: .
CDR3 DNA: TGTGCCAGCCTAAGGGACATGTTTGAGCAGTTCTTC
CDR3 protein: CASLRDMFEQFF

J gene: TRBJ1-1
V gene: TRBV5-5
clone size: .
D gene: TRBD1
CDR3 DNA: TGTGCCAGCAGCGGCACAGGGGGCTGGACTGAAGCTTTCTTT
CDR3 protein: CASSGTGGWTEAFF

J gene: TRBJ2-7
V gene: TRBV18
clone size: .
D gene: TRBD2
CDR3 DNA: TGTGCCAGCTCAAGATCCAGAGGGTACATGACGGGAGGGCCGTACGAGCAGTACTTC
CDR3 protein: CASSRSRGYMTGGPYEQYF

J gene: TRBJ2-4
V gene: TRBV9
clone size: .
D gene: TRBD1
CDR3 DNA: TGTGCCAGCAGCCCCCGACAGGGAACCAAAAACATTCAGTACTTC
CDR3 protein: CASSPRQGTKNIQYF

J gene: TRBJ1-1
V gene: TRBV7-9
clone size: once
D gene: TRBD1
CDR3 DNA: TGTGCCAGCAGCTTACGGGGGACAGGGGAGAACACTGAAGCTTTCTTT
CDR3 protein: CASSLRGTGENTEAFF

J gene: TRBJ2-1
V gene: TRBV18
clone size: .
D gene: TRBD2
CDR3 DNA: TGTGCCAGCTCAACAAATAGCGGGAGTGTCCACAATGAGCAGTTCTTC
CDR3 protein: CASSTNSGSVHNEQFF

J gene: TRBJ1-2
V gene: TRBV7-9
clone size: .
D gene: .
CDR3 DNA: TGTGCCAGCAGCTTAGATGCAGGGGCCTCGCGGGGCTACACCTTC
CDR3 protein: CASSLDAGASRGYTF

J gene: TRBJ2-1
V gene: TRBV4-1
clone size: .
D gene: .
CDR3 DNA: TGCGCCAGCAGCCAAGATTTAACGGGAAATGAGCAGTTCTTC
CDR3 protein: CASSQDLTGNEQFF

J gene: TRBJ2-1
V gene: TRBV4-2
clone size: .
D gene: TRBD2
CDR3 DNA: TGTGCCAGCAGCCAAGATCCGAGTGGAAGCGGGAGGGGGGGTAATGAGCAGTTCTTC
CDR3 protein: CASSQDPSGSGRGGNEQFF

J gene: TRBJ1-4
V gene: TRBV15
clone size: .
D gene: TRBD1
CDR3 DNA: TGTGCCACCAGTTTACGGGACAGGGATGAAAAACTGTTTTTT
CDR3 protein: CATSLRDRDEKLFF

J gene: TRBJ1-4
V gene: TRBV28
clone size: .
D gene: TRBD1
CDR3 DNA: TGTGCCAGCAGTACGGACAGGGTGGATGAAAAACTGTTTTTT
CDR3 protein: CASSTDRVDEKLFF

J gene: TRBJ2-3
V gene: TRBV4-3
clone size: .
D gene: TRBD2
CDR3 DNA: TGCGCCAGCAGCCAAGGACTAGCGGGCACAGATACGCAGTATTTT
CDR3 protein: CASSQGLAGTDTQYF

J gene: TRBJ2-1
V gene: TRBV2
clone size: .
D gene: TRBD1
CDR3 DNA: TGTGCCAGCAGTGGTAGGACAGGACTCTACAATGAGCAGTTCTTC
CDR3 protein: CASSGRTGLYNEQFF

J gene: TRBJ1-4
V gene: TRBV19
clone size: .
D gene: .
CDR3 DNA: TGTGCCAGTAGTCGGAGTTCAACTAATGAAAAACTGTTTTTT
CDR3 protein: CASSRSSTNEKLFF